The present T cell receptor (beta chain) was sequenced within a study of PD-1 blockade in classical Hodgkin lymphoma. Study overall: Once every 2 weeks, patients received intravenous nivolumab at 3 mg/kg. Study-wide findings and caveats: Patients starting nivolumab under 1 year after ASCT were excluded. For complete responders, baseline diversity was comparable to that of newly diagnosed patients.

V was shortened by 1 base and J by 5 bases, with 3 bases between the two germline ends. Germline V gene data show CDR1 as DFQATT and CDR2 as SNEGSKA (reference sequence). The CDR3 length is 11 residues. The repertoire was sequenced with immunoSEQ multiplex PCR; TCRdb's copy has only in-frame clones and lacks some. The sample records some 60,000 clones, roughly nine tenths being singletons. Remarks on this clone: What it binds is unknown.

All the patients suffered relapse after autologous stem cell transplantation, and brentuximab vedotin exposure differed. Relapsed/refractory classical Hodgkin lymphoma patients had complete, partial or progressive responses. The chain combines TRBV20-1 with TRBJ2-1; D is undetermined. The source is a human donor with classical Hodgkin lymphoma. The sample consisted of peripheral blood mononuclear cells (PBMCs), taken at baseline. CDR3 bases: TGCAGTGCTAGAGGAGACAATGAGCAGTTCTTC. Protein product: CSARGDNEQFF.